Given below is one T cell receptor beta chain in context. Deep was the level used in running the assay. Source study methods: Owing to the provision of junction-only sequences devoid of quality scores by immunoSEQ, filtering differed. TCRdb's copy holds only in-frame clones and misses some; the assay was immunoSEQ multiplex PCR. V and J calls and clone size follow that table, whereas D and trimming were derived from the DNA. The table includes about 2,200,000 clones, 90% to 95% detected once. The sample belongs to a study of shared clonotypes between healthy human individuals. It was CD45RO-negative cells, positively selected for CCR7, that made up naive CD8 cells, with terminally differentiated effector memory CD45RA+ cells excluded. The CDR3 is 18 residues long. Trimming took 4 bases from V and 1 from J; bases not matched to a gene: 12. Germline values: CDR1 SGHRS, CDR2 YFSETQ.

This TCR was recovered from a man younger than 30 in good health. Some clones in this sample may be carry-over from other donors' samples. Sequenced material: naive CD8+ T cells from PBMCs. The chain couples TRBV5-1 to TRBJ2-1; 9 bases align to TRBD2. CDR3 nucleotides: TGCGCCAGCAGCCCGCCCTTTGTAGCGGGAGTTTCCTACAATGAGCAGTTCTTC. Translation gives CASSPPFVAGVSYNEQFF.